This T cell receptor (beta chain) was documented in a study of blood T cell repertoires in COVID-19. Study overall: Italy, Spain and the United States were the sources of the convalescent and acute COVID-19 samples. PBMCs, B-cell-depleted T cells, or T cells provided the cDNA or gDNA that made up the material.

In its sample, this clone was seen once. The V and J ends lost 0 bases and 2 bases respectively, with 12 bases between them. The germline V gene has CDR1 SGHDT and CDR2 YYEEEE. This CDR3 has 15 amino acids. Cohort 3 recovery required two negative PCRs, clearance, or symptom resolution. Per the original methods: Amplification with reference gene primers provided the estimates of nucleated cell counts. The repertoire was sequenced with immunoSEQ multiplex PCR; TCRdb's copy has only in-frame clones and lacks some. V and J calls and clone size are those listed in that table; D and trimming were worked out from the DNA. The repertoire holds roughly 500,000 clones, approximately 90% seen once, with about 1.7% in the top ten.

This sequence originates from a middle-aged woman who had recovered from COVID-19. Source material: PBMCs or T cells enriched from blood (not recorded which). V is TRBV5-6 and J is TRBJ2-7, with D perhaps matching TRBD1 (5 bases). CDR3 amino acids: CASSLGGLVTYEQYF. The CDR3 DNA reads TGTGCCAGCAGCTTGGGGGGCCTTGTCACCTACGAGCAGTACTTC. Drawing the rest from reference TRBV5-6 and TRBJ2-7, the complete variable domain is DAGVTQSPTHLIKTRGQQVTLRCSPKSGHDTVSWYQQALGQGPQFIFQYYEEEERQRGNFPDRFSGHQFPNYSSELNVNALLLGDSALYLCASSLGGLVTYEQYFGPGTRLTVT.